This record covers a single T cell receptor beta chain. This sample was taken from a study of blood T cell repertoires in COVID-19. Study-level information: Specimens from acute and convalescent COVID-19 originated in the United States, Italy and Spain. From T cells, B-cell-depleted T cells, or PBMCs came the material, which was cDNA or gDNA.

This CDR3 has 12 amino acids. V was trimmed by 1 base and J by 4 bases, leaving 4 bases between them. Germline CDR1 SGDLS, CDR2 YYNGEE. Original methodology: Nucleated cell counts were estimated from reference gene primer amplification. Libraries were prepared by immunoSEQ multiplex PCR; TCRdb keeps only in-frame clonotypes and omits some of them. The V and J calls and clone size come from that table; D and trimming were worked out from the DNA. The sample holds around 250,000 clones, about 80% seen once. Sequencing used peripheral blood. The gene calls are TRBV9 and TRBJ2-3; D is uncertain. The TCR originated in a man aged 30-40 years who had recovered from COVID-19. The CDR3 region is CASSVRADTQYF. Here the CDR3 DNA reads TGTGCCAGCAGCGTACGGGCAGATACGCAGTATTTT.